This T cell receptor beta chain was profiled in a study of blood T cell repertoires in COVID-19. Turning to the study itself: Whether acute or convalescent, the COVID-19 samples came from the United States, Italy and Spain.

Authors' processing steps: It was from reference gene primer amplification that nucleated cell counts were estimated. The assay was immunoSEQ multiplex PCR, and TCRdb's table has in-frame clones only and misses some. Clone size and the V and J calls come from that table; the DNA yielded D and trimming. The table has about 240,000 clones, roughly 88% seen once. This CDR3 spans 14 amino acids. Germline V gene sequence: CDR1 MGHDK, CDR2 SYGVNS. The ends were cut back, 7 bases at V and 1 base at J, with 10 bases in the middle. V usage is TRBV25-1 and J usage is TRBJ2-2, with unresolved D. Sample: peripheral blood. The TCR originated in a man older than 75 with acute or convalescent COVID-19. Here the CDR3 DNA reads TGTGCCAGCATAGGAGAGCAGAACACCGGGGAGCTGTTTTTT. Amino acids: CASIGEQNTGELFF.